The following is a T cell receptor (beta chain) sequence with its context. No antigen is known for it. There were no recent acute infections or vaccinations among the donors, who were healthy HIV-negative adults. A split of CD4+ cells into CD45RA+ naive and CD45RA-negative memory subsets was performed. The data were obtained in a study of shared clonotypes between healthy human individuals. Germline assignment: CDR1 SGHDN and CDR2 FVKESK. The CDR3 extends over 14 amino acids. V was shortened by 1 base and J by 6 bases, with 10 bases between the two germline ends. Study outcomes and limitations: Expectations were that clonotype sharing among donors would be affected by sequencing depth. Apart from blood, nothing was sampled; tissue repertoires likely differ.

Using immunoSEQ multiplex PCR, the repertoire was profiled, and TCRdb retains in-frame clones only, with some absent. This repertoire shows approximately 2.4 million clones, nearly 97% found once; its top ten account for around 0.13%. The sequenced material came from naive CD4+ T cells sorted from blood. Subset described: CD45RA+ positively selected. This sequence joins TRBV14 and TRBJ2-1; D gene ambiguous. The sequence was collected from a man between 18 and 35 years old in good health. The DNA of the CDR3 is TGTGCCAGCAGCCAAGTGTCTGTTGCCAATGAGCAGTTCTTC. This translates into CASSQVSVANEQFF.